The entry that follows covers one T cell receptor beta chain sequence. The data belong to a study of T cells after yellow fever vaccination. TCRdb recomputed calls from the 5' RACE reads with MiXCR, one row per CDR3 protein. The repertoire consists of hundreds of thousands of distinct CDR3 sequences, with around an eighth occurring once and the leading ten covering roughly 13%. Trimming stripped 0 bases from V and 0 bases from J, with 11 bases between. CDR1 is SGHNT, CDR2 YYREEE, per germline (reference sequence). CDR3 length equals 16 residues. V and J are TRBV5-4 and TRBJ2-3; no clear D gene. The receptor was isolated from a man aged 25 to 40 who received the YFV17D yellow fever vaccine. The sample here was PBMCs, taken on the day of the yellow fever booster vaccination. CDR3 coding DNA: TGTGCCAGCAGCTTGGCCGGATGGTCTAGCACAGATACGCAGTATTTT. It translates to CASSLAGWSSTDTQYF.